This TCR beta chain is drawn from a study of T-cell memory formation after mild COVID-19. Background on the study: Most TCR clusters belonged to a single donor. Findings and limits, study-wide: SARS-CoV-2 specificity was not confirmed for second-wave clones peaking on day 37.

J was trimmed by 3 bases and V by 1 base; bases with no gene match: 6. The CDR3 covers 17 residues. CDR1 is SGHVS, CDR2 FNYEAQ, per germline. This clonotype has at least ten counts. Its antigen is undetermined. Using its own MiXCR run on the 5' RACE reads, TCRdb lists one record per CDR3 protein. Among hundreds of thousands of distinct CDR3 sequences, less than 25% were seen once, and the ten largest hold 7.5% to 9.5%. The TCR was taken from an adult woman who had mild COVID-19 (a few samples of this study predate the infection). Cell type and time point are not known. Material: PBMCs or a T cell subset sorted from them (not recorded which). V and J are TRBV7-6 and TRBJ2-2, with 9 nucleotides matching TRBD2. The CDR3 protein is CASSLVGAGGDTGELFF. The CDR3 DNA follows: TGTGCCAGCAGCTTAGTGGGAGCGGGGGGAGACACCGGGGAGCTGTTTTTT.